These 3 T cell receptor beta chains share one sample of origin, sequenced in a study of T cells in women clearing cervical HPV infection. The protocol was immunoSEQ multiplex PCR, while the TCRdb copy is restricted to in-frame clones and leaves out a portion. This repertoire includes 35,000 to 45,000 clones. The sample taken for sequencing was blood buffy coat. The receptor set was obtained from a woman aged 18 to 75 with a cervical HPV16 infection that either progressed to CIN3+ or cleared (not recorded which).

With regard to this clone: Read data end 3 residues before the CDR3 end; the end is taken from the germline J gene. The chain recombines TRBV15 with TRBJ2-3; 7 nucleotides align to TRBD1. Germline CDR1 is LNHNV and CDR2 is YYDKDF (reference sequence). The CDR3 length is 16 residues. The trim removed 2 bases at V and 0 bases at J, leaving 5 bases unmatched. The covered CDR3 bases are TGTGCCACCAGCAGAATCAGGGACAGTAGCACAGATACG. This encodes CATSRIRDSSTDT. The entire CDR3 protein reads CATSRIRDSSTDTQYF.

On this clone: The read falls 3 residues short of the CDR3 end, and the missing part is taken from the germline J gene. The rearrangement uses TRBV4-2 and TRBJ2-7, with TRBD1 as a possible D gene (6 bases). Germline CDR1 is LGHNA and CDR2 is YNFKEQ. The V and J ends lost 1 base and 3 bases respectively, with 13 bases between them. CDR3 length: 15 amino acids. CDR3 DNA (partial): TGTGCCAGCAGCCAAGGGACAGACTTTGTCTACGAG. This translates into CASSQGTDFVYE. In full, the CDR3 is CASSQGTDFVYEQYF.

With regard to this clone: The read finishes 3 residues shy of the CDR3 end, and the germline J gene is used to complete it. The V call is TRBV5-1, the J call TRBJ1-4; no clear D gene. This CDR3 region has 19 residues. The V gene's germline CDR1 is SGHRS and CDR2 YFSETQ. Incomplete CDR3 DNA: TGCGCCAGCAGCTTGTTACCCCCGGGCCTTCAATCGGGGAATTCACCA. Translation gives CASSLLPPGLQSGNSP. The complete CDR3 sequence is CASSLLPPGLQSGNSPLFF.